This is a list of T cell receptor beta chains from one sample in a study of CD8+ T cells in alopecia areata. Profiling relied on immunoSEQ multiplex PCR, and the TCRdb table lists in-frame clones only, not all of them. Found here are 200,000 or so clones, around two fifths of them singletons; the top ten hold 0.48%. Sequencing used CD4+ T cells sorted from blood, obtained around week 31, from a patient treated with tofacitinib. These TCRs come from a human donor with alopecia areata. Each CDR3 is given with its conserved first and last residue. A D gene is named only where the DNA matches it firmly. Expanded clones are given a class, and other clones once, few, many or no size at all.

size,V,D,J,CDR3,DNA
-,TRBV30,TRBD1,TRBJ1-3,CAWSKGGVGNTIYF,TGTGCCTGGAGTAAAGGGGGCGTTGGAAACACCATATATTTT
-,TRBV7-9,-,TRBJ1-5,CASSLTDGNQPQHF,TGTGCCAGCAGCTTGACCGACGGGAATCAGCCCCAGCATTTT
-,TRBV30,-,TRBJ1-2,CAWSVPGGFYGYTF,TGTGCCTGGAGTGTCCCTGGTGGATTCTATGGCTACACCTTC
-,TRBV19,TRBD1,TRBJ2-7,CASSLPGQTAYEQYF,TGTGCCAGTAGTCTACCGGGACAGACCGCCTACGAGCAGTACTTC
-,TRBV29-1,TRBD1,TRBJ2-1,CSVYGGRGQLYNEQFF,TGCAGCGTCTACGGAGGCAGGGGACAGCTTTACAATGAGCAGTTCTTC
-,TRBV28,TRBD2,TRBJ2-1,CASSLARGEQFF,TGTGCCAGCAGTTTGGCGCGGGGGGAGCAGTTCTTC
few,TRBV6-5,-,TRBJ1-2,CASSLGQYGYTF,TGTGCCAGCAGTCTTGGCCAGTATGGCTACACCTTC
-,TRBV9,-,TRBJ2-3,CASSPRGTTDTQYF,TGTGCCAGCAGCCCACGGGGCACCACAGATACGCAGTATTTT
-,TRBV5-4,-,TRBJ2-5,CASSLDANQETQYF,TGTGCCAGCAGCTTGGACGCAAACCAAGAGACCCAGTACTTC
few,TRBV5-1,-,TRBJ2-6,CASSLIAGANVLTF,TGCGCCAGCAGCTTGATTGCTGGGGCCAACGTCCTGACTTTC
once,TRBV29-1,-,TRBJ2-5,CSVEARRRETQYF,TGCAGCGTTGAAGCCCGGCGGCGGGAGACCCAGTACTTC
few,TRBV7-2,-,TRBJ2-1,CASSRRPMETYNEQFF,TGTGCCAGCAGCCGAAGACCAATGGAGACCTACAATGAGCAGTTCTTC
-,TRBV27,-,TRBJ1-1,CASNSGVQGHQGNTEAFF,TGTGCCAGCAATTCGGGAGTGCAGGGGCACCAAGGGAACACTGAAGCTTTCTTT
few,TRBV19,TRBD2,TRBJ2-1,CASSIYSGRHNEQFF,TGTGCCAGTAGTATCTACAGCGGGAGGCACAATGAGCAGTTCTTC
few,TRBV30,-,TRBJ1-5,CAWSVGAGNQPQHF,TGTGCCTGGAGTGTGGGGGCGGGGAATCAGCCCCAGCATTTT
many,TRBV25-1,-,TRBJ2-3,CASSYAGTDTQYF,TGTGCCAGCAGTTACGCGGGGACAGATACGCAGTATTTT
few,TRBV7-8,-,TRBJ1-6,CATGDDTNSPLHF,TGTGCCACAGGTGATGATACTAATTCACCCCTCCACTTT
-,TRBV7-2,TRBD2,TRBJ2-1,CASSLASVGREDNEQFF,TGTGCCAGCAGCTTAGCGTCGGTGGGGCGGGAGGACAATGAGCAGTTCTTC
-,TRBV25-1,TRBD2,TRBJ2-7,CASGTSGYEQYF,TGTGCCAGCGGGACTAGTGGCTACGAGCAGTACTTC
-,TRBV18,-,TRBJ2-7,CASSPADAPYEQYF,TGTGCCAGCTCACCTGCGGACGCTCCCTACGAGCAGTACTTC
-,TRBV5-4,TRBD2,TRBJ2-2,CATGRLAGGTGELFF,TGTGCCACCGGGCGCCTAGCGGGAGGGACCGGGGAGCTGTTTTTT
-,TRBV16,TRBD1,TRBJ1-2,CASSRWTGENGYTF,TGTGCCAGCAGCCGATGGACAGGGGAAAATGGCTACACCTTC
-,TRBV29-1,TRBD1,TRBJ1-2,CSGGQTNYGYTF,TGCAGCGGGGGACAGACCAACTATGGCTACACCTTC
-,TRBV5-1,TRBD1,TRBJ1-1,CASRTGSYTEAFF,TGCGCCAGCAGGACAGGGTCGTACACTGAAGCTTTCTTT